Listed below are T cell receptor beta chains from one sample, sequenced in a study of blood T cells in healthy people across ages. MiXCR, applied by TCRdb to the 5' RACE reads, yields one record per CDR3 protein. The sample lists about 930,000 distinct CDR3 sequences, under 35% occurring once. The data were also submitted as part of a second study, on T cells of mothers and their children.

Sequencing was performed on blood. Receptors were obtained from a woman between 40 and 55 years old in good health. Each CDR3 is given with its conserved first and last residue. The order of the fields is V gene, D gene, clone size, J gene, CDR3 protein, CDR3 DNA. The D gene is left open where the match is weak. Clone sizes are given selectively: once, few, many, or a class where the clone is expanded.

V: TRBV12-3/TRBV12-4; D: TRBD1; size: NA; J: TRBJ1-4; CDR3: CASTQRGGENEKLFF; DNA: TGTGCCAGCACCCAGCGAGGGGGCGAAAATGAAAAACTGTTTTTT
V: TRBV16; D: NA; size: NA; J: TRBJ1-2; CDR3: CASSQYARDYGYTF; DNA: TGTGCCAGCAGCCAATACGCCAGGGACTATGGCTACACCTTC
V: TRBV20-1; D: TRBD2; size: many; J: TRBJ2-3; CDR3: CSARDLSGGMNTDTQYF; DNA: TGCAGTGCTAGAGATCTTAGCGGGGGGATGAACACAGATACGCAGTATTTT
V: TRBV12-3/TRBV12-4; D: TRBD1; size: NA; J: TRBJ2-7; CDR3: CASSADRGLVEQYF; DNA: TGTGCCAGCAGTGCAGACAGGGGCCTAGTCGAGCAGTACTTC
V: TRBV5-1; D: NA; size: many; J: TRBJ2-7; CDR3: CASSLGADYEQYF; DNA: TGCGCCAGCAGCTTGGGGGCAGACTACGAGCAGTACTTC
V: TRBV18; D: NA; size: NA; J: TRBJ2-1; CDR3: CASSPLATDATYNEQFF; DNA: TGTGCCAGCTCACCCCTGGCGACAGATGCAACCTACAATGAGCAGTTCTTC
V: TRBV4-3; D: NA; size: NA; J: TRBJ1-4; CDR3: CASSQGGIPMASEKLFF; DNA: TGCGCCAGCAGCCAAGGGGGGATTCCCATGGCGTCAGAAAAACTGTTTTTT
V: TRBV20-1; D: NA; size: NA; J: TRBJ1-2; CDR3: CSARVTLGFSYGYTF; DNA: TGCAGTGCTAGAGTGACGTTAGGGTTTAGCTACGGCTACACCTTC
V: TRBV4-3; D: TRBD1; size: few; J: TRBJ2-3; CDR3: CASSQDEGTALADTQYF; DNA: TGCGCCAGCAGCCAAGATGAGGGGACAGCCCTCGCAGATACGCAGTATTTT
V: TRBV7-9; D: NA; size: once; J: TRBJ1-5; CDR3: CASSLFSLSMGNQPQHF; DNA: TGTGCCAGCAGCTTATTTTCCCTCTCGATGGGCAATCAGCCCCAGCATTTT
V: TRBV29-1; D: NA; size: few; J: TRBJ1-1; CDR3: CSVDGLENTEAFF; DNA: TGCAGCGTTGATGGGCTTGAGAACACTGAAGCTTTCTTT
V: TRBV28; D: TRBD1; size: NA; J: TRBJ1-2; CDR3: CASRPTGQGIYGYTF; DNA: TGTGCCAGCAGGCCTACAGGACAGGGAATCTATGGCTACACCTTC
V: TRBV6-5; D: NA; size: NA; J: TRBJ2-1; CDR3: CAGSLQGNEQFF; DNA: TGTGCCGGCAGCCTGCAGGGCAATGAGCAGTTCTTC
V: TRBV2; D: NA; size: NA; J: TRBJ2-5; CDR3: CVSKRQGQSQETQYF; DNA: TGTGTCAGCAAAAGGCAAGGACAAAGCCAAGAGACCCAGTACTTC
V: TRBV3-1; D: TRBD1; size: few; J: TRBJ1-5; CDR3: CASSPGTGDNQPQHF; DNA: TGTGCCAGCAGCCCCGGGACAGGGGACAATCAGCCCCAGCATTTT
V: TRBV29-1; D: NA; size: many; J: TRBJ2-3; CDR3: CSVEKARATDTQYF; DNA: TGCAGCGTTGAAAAGGCAAGGGCCACAGATACGCAGTATTTT
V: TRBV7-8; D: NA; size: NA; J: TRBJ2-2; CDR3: CASSLAQVERRGRTGELFF; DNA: TGTGCCAGCAGCTTAGCGCAAGTCGAGCGGAGGGGCCGGACCGGGGAGCTGTTTTTT
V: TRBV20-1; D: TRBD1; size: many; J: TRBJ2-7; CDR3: CSARRGGPSYEQYF; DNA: TGCAGTGCCCGCCGAGGGGGCCCATCCTACGAGCAGTACTTC
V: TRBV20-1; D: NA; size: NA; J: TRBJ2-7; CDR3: CSARAPSNPYEQYF; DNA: TGCAGTGCTAGGGCTCCATCAAACCCCTACGAGCAGTACTTC
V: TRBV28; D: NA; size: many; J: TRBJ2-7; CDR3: CASSGKTQGSRYEQYF; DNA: TGTGCCAGCAGTGGCAAGACGCAAGGAAGTCGTTACGAGCAGTACTTC
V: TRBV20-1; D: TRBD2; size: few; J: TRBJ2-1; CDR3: CSATGGISTGEQFF; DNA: TGCAGTGCTACCGGGGGGATCTCCACGGGTGAGCAGTTCTTC
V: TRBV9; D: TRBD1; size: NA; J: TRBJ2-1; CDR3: CASSVGQGAVNEQFF; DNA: TGTGCCAGCAGCGTTGGACAGGGGGCTGTTAATGAGCAGTTCTTC
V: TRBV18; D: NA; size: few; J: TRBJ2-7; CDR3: CASSLSGAVAYEQYF; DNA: TGTGCCAGCTCACTAAGTGGGGCCGTGGCCTACGAGCAGTACTTC
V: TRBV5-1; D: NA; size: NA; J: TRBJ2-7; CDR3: CASSLIVAYNEQYF; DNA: TGCGCCAGCAGCTTGATCGTCGCTTACAATGAGCAGTACTTC
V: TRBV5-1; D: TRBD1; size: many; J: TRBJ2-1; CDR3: CASSGTGGLDEQFF; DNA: TGCGCCAGCAGCGGAACAGGGGGTCTGGATGAGCAGTTCTTC
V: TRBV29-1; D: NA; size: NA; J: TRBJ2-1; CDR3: CSVVTYSYNEQFF; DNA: TGCAGCGTTGTGACTTACTCCTACAATGAGCAGTTCTTC
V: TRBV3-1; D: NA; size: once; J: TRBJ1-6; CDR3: CASSHQDAGSVSPLHF; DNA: TGTGCCAGCAGCCACCAAGATGCGGGGTCGGTTTCACCCCTCCACTTT
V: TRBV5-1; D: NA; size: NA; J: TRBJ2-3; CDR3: CASSERVDTDTQYF; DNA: TGCGCCAGCAGCGAGCGGGTGGACACAGATACGCAGTATTTT
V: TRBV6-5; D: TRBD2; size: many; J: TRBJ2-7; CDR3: CASSGTSGGSYEQYF; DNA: TGTGCCAGCAGTGGGACTAGCGGGGGATCCTACGAGCAGTACTTC
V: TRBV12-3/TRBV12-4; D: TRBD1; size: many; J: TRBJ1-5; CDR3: CASSLAGTGNQPQHF; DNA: TGTGCCAGCAGTTTAGCTGGGACAGGCAATCAGCCCCAGCATTTT
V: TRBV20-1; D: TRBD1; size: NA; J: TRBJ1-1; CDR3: CSAKSGTAEAFF; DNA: TGCAGTGCTAAAAGCGGGACAGCTGAAGCTTTCTTT
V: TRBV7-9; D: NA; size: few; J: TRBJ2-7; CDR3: CASSAEGHYEQYF; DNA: TGTGCCAGCAGCGCAGAAGGCCACTACGAGCAGTACTTC
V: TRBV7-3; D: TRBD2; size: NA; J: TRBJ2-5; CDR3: CASSLSGGGIETQYF; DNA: TGTGCCAGCAGCTTAAGCGGGGGAGGGATCGAGACCCAGTACTTC
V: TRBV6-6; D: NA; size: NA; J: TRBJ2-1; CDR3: CVSSESDLVIGEQFF; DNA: TGTGTCAGCAGCGAATCGGACCTCGTAATAGGAGAGCAGTTCTTC
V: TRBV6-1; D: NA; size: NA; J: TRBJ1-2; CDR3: CASSGSGNNYGYTF; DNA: TGTGCCAGCAGTGGAAGCGGCAATAACTATGGCTACACCTTC
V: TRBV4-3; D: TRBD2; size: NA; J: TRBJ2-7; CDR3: CASNQDPGGTYERYF; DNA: TGCGCCAGCAACCAAGATCCGGGGGGAACCTACGAGCGGTACTTC
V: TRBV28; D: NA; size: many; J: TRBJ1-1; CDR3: CASSLRVFGTEAFF; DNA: TGTGCCAGCAGTTTAAGGGTTTTCGGGACTGAAGCTTTCTTT
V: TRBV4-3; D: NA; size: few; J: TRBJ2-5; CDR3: CASSQRPRRETQYF; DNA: TGCGCCAGCAGCCAAAGGCCGCGGCGCGAGACCCAGTACTTC
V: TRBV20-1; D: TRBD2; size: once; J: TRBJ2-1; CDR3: CSARDAGGVNEQFF; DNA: TGCAGTGCCAGGGACGCGGGAGGGGTCAATGAGCAGTTCTTC
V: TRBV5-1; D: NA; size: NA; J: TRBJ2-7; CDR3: CASSSQGGASSYEQYF; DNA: TGCGCCAGCAGCTCCCAGGGGGGGGCAAGCTCCTACGAGCAGTACTTC
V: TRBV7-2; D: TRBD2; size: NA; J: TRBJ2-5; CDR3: CASSFPQRRGFGETQYF; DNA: TGTGCCAGCAGCTTCCCTCAAAGGCGGGGGTTCGGAGAGACCCAGTACTTC
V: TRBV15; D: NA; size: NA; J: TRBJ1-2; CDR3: CATSRDLGAEGYTF; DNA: TGTGCCACCAGCAGAGATCTGGGGGCGGAGGGCTACACCTTC
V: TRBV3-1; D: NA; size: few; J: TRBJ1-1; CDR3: CASSQERGENTEAFF; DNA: TGTGCCAGCAGCCAAGAGCGAGGGGAGAACACTGAAGCTTTCTTT
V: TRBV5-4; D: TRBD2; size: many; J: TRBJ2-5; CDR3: CASSLVASGSETQYF; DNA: TGTGCCAGCAGCTTGGTGGCTAGCGGCTCAGAGACCCAGTACTTC
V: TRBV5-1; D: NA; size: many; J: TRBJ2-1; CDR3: CASSLGRHNEQFF; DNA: TGCGCCAGCAGCTTGGGCAGACACAATGAGCAGTTCTTC
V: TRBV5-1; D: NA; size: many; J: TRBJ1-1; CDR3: CASSANSPNTEAFF; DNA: TGCGCCAGCAGCGCGAACAGCCCGAACACTGAAGCTTTCTTT
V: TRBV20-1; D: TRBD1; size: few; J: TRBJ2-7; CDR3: CSARSGTGGDEQYF; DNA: TGCAGTGCTAGATCCGGGACAGGGGGCGACGAGCAGTACTTC
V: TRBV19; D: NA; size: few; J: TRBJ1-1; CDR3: CASRTWDLGENLNTEAFF; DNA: TGTGCCAGTAGGACTTGGGACTTGGGAGAAAACCTGAACACTGAAGCTTTCTTT